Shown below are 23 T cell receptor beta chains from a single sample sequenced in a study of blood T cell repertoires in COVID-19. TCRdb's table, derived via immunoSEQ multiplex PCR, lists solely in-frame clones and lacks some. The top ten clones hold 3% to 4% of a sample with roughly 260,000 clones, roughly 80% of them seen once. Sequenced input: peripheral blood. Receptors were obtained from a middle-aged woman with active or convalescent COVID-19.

This CDR3 is CASSQDGATAQETQYF. The CDR3 DNA reads TGCGCCAGCAGCCAAGATGGCGCGACAGCTCAAGAGACCCAGTACTTC. The rearrangement links TRBV4-1 to TRBJ2-5, with D maybe TRBD1 (5 bases). V was pared by 0 bases and J by 2 bases, with 13 bases between. CDR1 and CDR2 from the germline V gene are MGHRA and YSYEKL. The CDR3 sequence is 16 residues long.

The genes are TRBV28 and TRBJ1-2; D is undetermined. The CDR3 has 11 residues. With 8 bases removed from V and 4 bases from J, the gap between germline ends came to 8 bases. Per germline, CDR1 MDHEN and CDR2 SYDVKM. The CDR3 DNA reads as TGTGCCAGCGCTTCGGGCTATGGCTACACCTTC. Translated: CASASGYGYTF.

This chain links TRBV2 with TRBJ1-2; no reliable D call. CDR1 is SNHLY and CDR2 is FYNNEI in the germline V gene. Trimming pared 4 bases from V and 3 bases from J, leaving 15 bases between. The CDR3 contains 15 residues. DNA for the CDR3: TGTGCCAGCAGTGCCCTGATGGGGAGCGACTATGGCTACACCTTC. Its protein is CASSALMGSDYGYTF.

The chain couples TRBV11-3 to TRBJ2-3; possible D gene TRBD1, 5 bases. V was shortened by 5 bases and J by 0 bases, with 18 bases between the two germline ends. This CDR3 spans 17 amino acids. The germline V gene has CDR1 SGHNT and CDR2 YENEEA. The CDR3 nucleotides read TGTGCCAGCAGCCTAGGTCAGGGATTCTTTAGCACAGATACGCAGTATTTT. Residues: CASSLGQGFFSTDTQYF.

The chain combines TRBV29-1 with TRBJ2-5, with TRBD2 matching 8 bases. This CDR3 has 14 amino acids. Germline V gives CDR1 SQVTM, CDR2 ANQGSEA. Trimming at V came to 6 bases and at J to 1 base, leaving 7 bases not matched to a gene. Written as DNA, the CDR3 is TGCAGCGTGGCCCTCGGGGGGGTCCAAGAGACCCAGTACTTC. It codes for CSVALGGVQETQYF.

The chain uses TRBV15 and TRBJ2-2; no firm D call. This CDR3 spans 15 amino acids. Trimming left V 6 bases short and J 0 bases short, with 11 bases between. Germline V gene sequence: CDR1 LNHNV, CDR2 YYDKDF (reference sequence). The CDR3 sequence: CATRYGSANTGELFF. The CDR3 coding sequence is TGTGCCACCAGATACGGTTCGGCGAACACCGGGGAGCTGTTTTTT.

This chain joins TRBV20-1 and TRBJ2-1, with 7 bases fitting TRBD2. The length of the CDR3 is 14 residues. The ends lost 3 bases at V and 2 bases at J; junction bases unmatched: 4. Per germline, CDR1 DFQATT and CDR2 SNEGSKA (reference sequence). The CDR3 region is CSASRRGTYNEQFF. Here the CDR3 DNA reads TGCAGTGCTAGTAGGCGGGGGACCTACAATGAGCAGTTCTTC.

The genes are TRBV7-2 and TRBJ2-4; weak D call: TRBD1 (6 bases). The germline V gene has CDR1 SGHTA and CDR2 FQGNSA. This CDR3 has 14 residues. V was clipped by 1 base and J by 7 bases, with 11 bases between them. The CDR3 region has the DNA TGTGCCAGCAGCTTAGGTTGGGGGCCGAACATTCAGTACTTC. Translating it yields CASSLGWGPNIQYF.

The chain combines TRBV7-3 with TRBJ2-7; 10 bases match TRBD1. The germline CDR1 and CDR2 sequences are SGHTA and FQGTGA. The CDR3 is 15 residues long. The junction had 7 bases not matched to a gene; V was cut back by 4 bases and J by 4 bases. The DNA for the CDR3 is TGTGCCAGCAGCTCGACAGGGGGCGCAGGTTACGAGCAGTACTTC. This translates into CASSSTGGAGYEQYF.

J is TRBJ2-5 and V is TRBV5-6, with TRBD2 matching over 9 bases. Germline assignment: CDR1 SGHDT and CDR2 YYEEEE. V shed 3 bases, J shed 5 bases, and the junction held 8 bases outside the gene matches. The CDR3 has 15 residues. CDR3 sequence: CASSSELAGQETQYF. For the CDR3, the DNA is TGTGCCAGCAGCTCAGAGCTAGCGGGGCAGGAGACCCAGTACTTC.

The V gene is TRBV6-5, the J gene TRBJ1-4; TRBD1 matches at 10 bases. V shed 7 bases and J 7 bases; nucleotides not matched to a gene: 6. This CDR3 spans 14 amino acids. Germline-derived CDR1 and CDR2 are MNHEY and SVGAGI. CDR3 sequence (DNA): TGTGCCAGCAATTGGGACAGGGGTGCTGAAAAACTGTTTTTT. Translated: CASNWDRGAEKLFF.

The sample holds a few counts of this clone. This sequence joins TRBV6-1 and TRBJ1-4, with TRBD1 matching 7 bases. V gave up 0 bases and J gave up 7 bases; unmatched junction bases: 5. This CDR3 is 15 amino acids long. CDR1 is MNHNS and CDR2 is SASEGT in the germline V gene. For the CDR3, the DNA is TGTGCCAGCAGTGAAGCACAGGGGAGAGGTGAAAAACTGTTTTTT. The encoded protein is CASSEAQGRGEKLFF.

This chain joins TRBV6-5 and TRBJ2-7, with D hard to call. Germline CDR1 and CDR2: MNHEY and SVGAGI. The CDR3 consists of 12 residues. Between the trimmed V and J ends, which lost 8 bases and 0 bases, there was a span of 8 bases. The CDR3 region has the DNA TGTGCCAGCTCCGGCGGCTCCTACGAGCAGTACTTC. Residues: CASSGGSYEQYF.

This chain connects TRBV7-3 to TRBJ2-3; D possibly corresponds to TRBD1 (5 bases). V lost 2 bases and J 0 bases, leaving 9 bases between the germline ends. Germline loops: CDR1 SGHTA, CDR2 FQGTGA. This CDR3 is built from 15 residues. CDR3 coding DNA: TGTGCCAGCAGCTTAGGTCAGGGAAGCACAGATACGCAGTATTTT. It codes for CASSLGQGSTDTQYF.

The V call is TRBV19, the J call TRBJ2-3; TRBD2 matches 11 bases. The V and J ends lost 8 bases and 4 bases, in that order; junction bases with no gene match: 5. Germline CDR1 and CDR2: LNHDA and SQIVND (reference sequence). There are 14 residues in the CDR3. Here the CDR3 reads CASQGSGGADTQYF. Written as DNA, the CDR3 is TGTGCCAGTCAGGGTAGCGGGGGGGCAGATACGCAGTATTTT.

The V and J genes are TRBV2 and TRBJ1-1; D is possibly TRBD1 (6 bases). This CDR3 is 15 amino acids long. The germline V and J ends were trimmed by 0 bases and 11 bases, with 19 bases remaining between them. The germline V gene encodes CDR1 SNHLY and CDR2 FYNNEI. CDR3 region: CASSEALRGGKGAFF. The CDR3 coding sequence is TGTGCCAGCAGTGAAGCGCTTCGAGGGGGAAAGGGCGCTTTCTTT.

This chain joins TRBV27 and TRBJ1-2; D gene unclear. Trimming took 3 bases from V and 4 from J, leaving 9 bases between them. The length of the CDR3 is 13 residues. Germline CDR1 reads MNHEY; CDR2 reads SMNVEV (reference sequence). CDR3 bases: TGTGCCAGCAGTTTCCAGGCTGCCTATGGCTACACCTTC. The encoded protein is CASSFQAAYGYTF.

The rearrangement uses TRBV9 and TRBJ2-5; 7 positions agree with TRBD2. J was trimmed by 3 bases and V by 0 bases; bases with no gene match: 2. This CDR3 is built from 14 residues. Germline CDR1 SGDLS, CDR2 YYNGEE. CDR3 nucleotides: TGTGCCAGCAGCGTAGGGAGCGGGGAAGAGACCCAGTACTTC. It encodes CASSVGSGEETQYF.

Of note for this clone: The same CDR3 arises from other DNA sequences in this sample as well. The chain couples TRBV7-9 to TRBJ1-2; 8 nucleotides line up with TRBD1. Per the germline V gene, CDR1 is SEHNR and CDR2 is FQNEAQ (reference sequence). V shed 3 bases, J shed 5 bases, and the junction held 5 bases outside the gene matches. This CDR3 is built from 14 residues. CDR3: CASSFDRGGYGYTF. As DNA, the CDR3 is TGTGCCAGCAGCTTCGACAGGGGAGGGTATGGCTACACCTTC.

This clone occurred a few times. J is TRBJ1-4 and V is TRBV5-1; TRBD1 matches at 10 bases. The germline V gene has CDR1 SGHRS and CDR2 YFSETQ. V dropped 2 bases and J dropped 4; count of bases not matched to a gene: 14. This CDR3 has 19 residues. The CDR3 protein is CASSFLPGQGTRDNEKLFF. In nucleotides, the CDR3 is TGCGCCAGCAGCTTTCTACCGGGACAGGGGACCCGCGATAATGAAAAACTGTTTTTT.

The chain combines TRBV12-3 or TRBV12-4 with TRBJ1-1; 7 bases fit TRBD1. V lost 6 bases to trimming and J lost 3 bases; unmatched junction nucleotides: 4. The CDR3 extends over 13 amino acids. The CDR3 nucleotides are TGTGCCAGCAGGAAAACAGGGGACACTGAAGCTTTCTTT. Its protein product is CASRKTGDTEAFF.

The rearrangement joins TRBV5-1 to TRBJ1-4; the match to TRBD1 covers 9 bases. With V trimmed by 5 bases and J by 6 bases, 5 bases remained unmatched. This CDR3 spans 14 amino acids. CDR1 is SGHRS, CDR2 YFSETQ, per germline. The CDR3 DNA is TGCGCCAGCAGGCCAACAGGGGGCGATGAAAAACTGTTTTTT. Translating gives CASRPTGGDEKLFF.

The DNA of the CDR3 is TGTGCCAGCAGCCCCCGACAGGGCCTACGAGAGCAGTACTTC. It translates to CASSPRQGLREQYF. V gene TRBV7-6 combines with J gene TRBJ2-7; 7 bases fit TRBD1. Trimming removed 5 bases from V and 7 bases from J; junction bases left unmatched: 11. Germline V gene lookup returns CDR1 SGHVS and CDR2 FNYEAQ. The CDR3 runs to 14 residues.